Listed below are T cell receptor beta chains from one sample, sequenced in a study of post-analysis software for immune sequencing data. TCRdb recomputed calls from the PCR reads with MiXCR, one row per CDR3 protein. The sample carries 650,000 to 850,000 distinct CDR3 sequences, approximately 50% recorded once. The sample taken for sequencing was blood. These receptors all come from a girl aged 5 to 17 with multiple sclerosis. Both conserved end residues are part of each CDR3. D genes are given only for firm matches. The listing skips clone size in some rows; elsewhere it reads once, few, many or a size class.

cdr3_aa,cdr3_nt,d_call,v_call,clone_size,cdr3_length,j_call
CASRLEGLHNEQFF,TGTGCCAGCAGACTTGAAGGACTGCACAATGAGCAGTTCTTC,-,TRBV5-8,-,14,TRBJ2-1
CSASTGRDHNEQYF,TGCAGTGCTAGCACCGGCCGGGATCACAATGAGCAGTACTTC,-,TRBV20-1,-,14,TRBJ2-5
CASSSPRQGHLNEQFF,TGTGCCAGCAGTTCCCCCCGGCAGGGCCATCTTAATGAGCAGTTCTTC,-,TRBV12-3/TRBV12-4,-,16,TRBJ2-1
CASSPHRGRAGNEQFF,TGTGCCAGCAGCCCCCATCGGGGGAGGGCCGGCAATGAGCAGTTCTTC,TRBD2,TRBV7-9,-,16,TRBJ2-1
CSARAGPQYEQYF,TGCAGTGCTAGAGCAGGGCCCCAATACGAGCAGTACTTC,-,TRBV20-1,few,13,TRBJ2-7
CASSYPSHEQYF,TGCGCCAGCAGCTATCCTTCCCACGAGCAGTACTTC,-,TRBV5-1,-,12,TRBJ2-7
CASSSGVMGLSSYEQYF,TGTGCCAGCAGTTCGGGGGTAATGGGCCTTAGCTCCTACGAGCAGTACTTC,-,TRBV28,few,17,TRBJ2-7
CSVRGTANEKLFF,TGCAGCGTGAGGGGGACAGCTAATGAAAAACTGTTTTTT,TRBD1,TRBV29-1,-,13,TRBJ1-4
CASSVDRSSQGETQYF,TGTGCCAGCAGCGTAGACAGGTCCAGCCAGGGAGAGACTCAGTACTTC,-,TRBV9,few,16,TRBJ2-5
CSARGGLASGRRAYNEQFF,TGCAGTGCCAGAGGTGGGCTGGCTAGCGGGAGGAGGGCCTACAATGAGCAGTTCTTC,TRBD2,TRBV20-1,few,19,TRBJ2-1
CASSSNEREGNEQFF,TGTGCCAGCAGTTCCAACGAGCGGGAGGGGAATGAGCAGTTCTTC,TRBD2,TRBV6-5,-,15,TRBJ2-1